These 25 T cell receptor beta chains were all obtained from the same sample, sequenced in a study of T cell repertoires in cytomegalovirus infection. TCRdb itself ran the reads through MiXCR, one entry per CDR3 protein. The sample contains 250,000 to 300,000 distinct CDR3 sequences, about 26% of which appear only once. Sequences were obtained from PBMCs. The receptors derive from a human donor in good health (CMV status not recorded). Some clones in this sample may be carry-over from other donors' samples.

The gene calls are TRBV4-1 and TRBJ1-1; D unclear. The CDR3 is 14 amino acids. Germline V gives CDR1 MGHRA, CDR2 YSYEKL. Trimming stripped 0 bases from V and 0 bases from J, with 5 bases between. In DNA form, the CDR3 reads TGCGCCAGCAGCCAAGAGGCACTGAACACTGAAGCTTTCTTT. Translation gives CASSQEALNTEAFF.

The chain joins TRBV6-8 to TRBJ2-1; 8 nucleotides align to TRBD2. Germline lookup yields CDR1 MNHGY and CDR2 SAAAGT. With 5 bases clipped from V and 5 bases from J, the junction kept 11 bases outside the gene matches. The CDR3 runs 16 residues. The CDR3 sequence is CASSPSAGENDNEQFF. CDR3 sequence (DNA): TGTGCCAGCAGTCCCTCAGCGGGAGAAAACGACAATGAGCAGTTCTTC.

This clonotype was found a few times. The chain couples TRBV4-2 to TRBJ2-3; TRBD2 agrees at 8 bases. The germline CDR1 and CDR2 sequences are LGHNA and YNFKEQ. The junction had 7 bases not matched to a gene; V was cut back by 0 bases and J by 2 bases. The CDR3 runs to 17 residues. In DNA form, the CDR3 reads TGTGCCAGCAGCCAAGATCGAGCGGGGGACCCCACAGATACGCAGTATTTT. Translated, it gives CASSQDRAGDPTDTQYF.

The chain has TRBV6-5 and TRBJ1-5; D is possibly TRBD1 (5 bases). The CDR3 consists of 14 residues. Germline V lookup: CDR1 MNHEY, CDR2 SVGAGI. The ends were cut back, 5 bases at V and 2 bases at J, with 10 bases in the middle. The CDR3 loop is CASSRSGGNQPQHF. The CDR3 DNA reads TGTGCCAGCAGTCGCTCGGGGGGCAATCAGCCCCAGCATTTT.

J is TRBJ2-1 and V is TRBV6-2 or TRBV6-3; TRBD2 matches at 11 bases. V shed 2 bases, J shed 8 bases, and the junction held 11 bases outside the gene matches. CDR1 is MNHEY and CDR2 is SVGEGT in the germline V gene. This CDR3 spans 17 amino acids. The CDR3 nucleotides are TGTGCCAGCAGTTACGGCCAGGTTAGCGGGAGGGAGGATGAGCAGTTCTTC. Translating it yields CASSYGQVSGREDEQFF.

This clonotype was counted many times. This chain links TRBV11-2 with TRBJ2-2, with D unresolved. Germline assignment: CDR1 SGHAT and CDR2 FQNNGV. The CDR3 loop spans 17 amino acids. V lost 0 bases, J lost 0 bases, and 11 bases lay in between. CDR3: CASSLEPMFANTGELFF. The CDR3 coding sequence is TGTGCCAGCAGCTTAGAGCCAATGTTCGCGAACACCGGGGAGCTGTTTTTT.

This clonotype showed up just a few times. The chain has TRBV7-6 and TRBJ2-7; 9 bases agree with TRBD1. The CDR3 length is 15 residues. Looked up from germline, CDR1 is SGHVS and CDR2 is FNYEAQ. Trimming took 5 bases from V and 5 from J; bases not matched to a gene: 10. The CDR3 DNA reads as TGTGCCAGCAGCCAACAGGACAGGGGCATGCACGAGCAGTACTTC. It is translated as CASSQQDRGMHEQYF. The full variable domain, in which reference TRBV7-6 and TRBJ2-7 provide the parts outside the CDR3, is GAGVSQSPRYKVTKRGQDVALRCDPISGHVSLYWYRQALGQGPEFLTYFNYEAQQDKSGLPNDRFSAERPEGSISTLTIQRTEQRDSAMYRCASSQQDRGMHEQYFGPGTRLTVT.

The J gene is TRBJ1-6, the V gene TRBV5-5; D not certain. The germline V gene has CDR1 SGHKS and CDR2 YYEKEE (reference sequence). Trimming pared 2 bases from V and 8 bases from J, leaving 14 bases between. The CDR3 contains 15 residues. As DNA, the CDR3 is TGTGCCAGCAGCTTCCCGTCAAGGGTCGATTCACCCCTCCACTTT. Protein: CASSFPSRVDSPLHF.

This clonotype has only one observation. The chain has TRBV2 and TRBJ2-1; TRBD2 matches at 10 bases. CDR1 SNHLY and CDR2 FYNNEI come from the germline V gene. The CDR3 is 16 amino acids. J gave up 4 bases and V 3 bases, and 6 bases lay outside the gene matches. CDR3 sequence reads: CASSDLAGGQYNEQFF. The CDR3 DNA follows: TGTGCCAGCAGTGATTTAGCGGGGGGCCAATACAATGAGCAGTTCTTC.

Only a few counts were recorded for this clonotype. J is TRBJ2-5 and V is TRBV5-1, with D unclear. Germline assignment: CDR1 SGHRS and CDR2 YFSETQ. This CDR3 has 14 amino acids. Trimming removed 0 bases at V and 2 bases at J, with 8 bases between. The CDR3 here is CASSLASTQETQYF. The DNA for the CDR3 is TGCGCCAGCAGCTTGGCCTCAACTCAAGAGACCCAGTACTTC.

The chain employs TRBV28 and TRBJ2-1, with 10 bases that match TRBD2. The CDR3 spans 17 residues. Trimming cost V 2 bases and J 8 bases; bases outside gene matches: 12. Germline CDR1 is MDHEN and CDR2 is SYDVKM. In DNA, the CDR3 is TGTGCCAGCAGTTTACGTGTGTCTAGCGGGAGTATAGATGAGCAGTTCTTC. Residues: CASSLRVSSGSIDEQFF. Based on the CDR3 plus reference TRBV28 and TRBJ2-1, the full variable domain is DVKVTQSSRYLVKRTGEKVFLECVQDMDHENMFWYRQDPGLGLRLIYFSYDVKMKEKGDIPEGYSVSREKKERFSLILESASTNQTSMYLCASSLRVSSGSIDEQFFGPGTRLTVL.

This chain joins TRBV11-3 and TRBJ2-1; 9 bases are shared with TRBD1. Trimming cost V 5 bases and J 5 bases; bases outside gene matches: 10. The CDR3 has 16 amino acids. CDR1 is SGHNT, CDR2 YENEEA, per germline. DNA of the CDR3: TGTGCCAGCAGCCAAGTGGCACAGGGGGCACACAATGAGCAGTTCTTC. This gives the protein CASSQVAQGAHNEQFF.

J is TRBJ2-3 and V is TRBV5-1; D possibly matches TRBD1 or TRBD2 (5 bases each). Trimming took off 0 bases at V and 5 bases at J, with 10 bases between the two ends. CDR1 and CDR2 (germline): SGHRS, YFSETQ. CDR3 length equals 14 residues. CDR3 DNA: TGCGCCAGCAGCTTGGCCTCTGGGGGAGATACGCAGTATTTT. Protein sequence: CASSLASGGDTQYF.

The genes are TRBV25-1 and TRBJ2-1; 7 bases align to TRBD1. The CDR3 is made up of 17 amino acids. V was clipped by 3 bases and J by 0 bases; unmatched bases: 8. Germline V gene data show CDR1 as MGHDK and CDR2 as SYGVNS. CDR3 in amino acids: CASSDLYRGNSYNEQFF. The DNA of the CDR3 is TGTGCCAGCAGTGATCTTTACAGGGGAAACTCCTACAATGAGCAGTTCTTC.

This clonotype was observed many times. The rearrangement links TRBV7-8 to TRBJ2-5; 8 bases map to TRBD2. The CDR3 extends over 17 amino acids. V was pared by 1 base and J by 5 bases, with 12 bases of the junction left unmatched. Germline lookup yields CDR1 SGHVS and CDR2 FQNEAQ. The DNA for the CDR3 is TGTGCCAGCAGCTTAGTTGGTAGCGGGAATCTTTTGGAGACCCAGTACTTC. It encodes CASSLVGSGNLLETQYF.

This clonotype was counted many times. The chain joins TRBV7-2 to TRBJ2-1, with D unresolved. Germline CDR1 reads SGHTA; CDR2 reads FQGNSA. The V gene lost 2 bases and the J gene lost 8 bases, with 16 bases spanning the gap. The CDR3 runs 15 residues. The DNA for the CDR3 is TGTGCCAGCAGCTTACAGGTCTCGGGTCGTGATGAGCAGTTCTTC. Translation: CASSLQVSGRDEQFF.

At least ten counts were recorded for this clonotype. The chain carries TRBV28 and TRBJ2-5; possibly TRBD2 for D (6 bases). With 4 bases removed from V and 5 bases from J, the gap between germline ends came to 11 bases. The CDR3 length is 13 residues. Germline-derived CDR1 and CDR2 are MDHEN and SYDVKM. In DNA form, the CDR3 reads TGTGCCAGCAGTTCTGGGACTCCGGAGACCCAGTACTTC. This translates into CASSSGTPETQYF.

The table lists this clonotype with a few counts. The genes are TRBV6-5 and TRBJ2-7; 11 positions agree with TRBD1. J gave up 3 bases and V 2 bases, and 3 bases lay outside the gene matches. The germline V gene has CDR1 MNHEY and CDR2 SVGAGI. The CDR3 consists of 15 residues. The CDR3 spells CASSYPGTGGYEQYF. The DNA for the CDR3 is TGTGCCAGCAGTTACCCCGGGACAGGGGGCTACGAGCAGTACTTC.

This clonotype was observed a handful of times. V is TRBV7-8 and J is TRBJ2-1, with 8 bases identical to TRBD2. V lost 1 base and J lost 5; bases outside the gene matches: 10. CDR1 SGHVS and CDR2 FQNEAQ come from the germline V gene. This CDR3 is built from 17 residues. The CDR3 coding sequence is TGTGCCAGCAGCTTAGGGTCCGGGACTAGGGGAAACAATGAGCAGTTCTTC. It yields the protein CASSLGSGTRGNNEQFF.

This clonotype was detected a few times. The chain links TRBV7-2 to TRBJ2-7, with D unresolved. The CDR3 is 13 residues long. The germline V and J ends were trimmed by 2 bases and 7 bases, with 12 bases remaining between them. CDR1 and CDR2 (germline): SGHTA, FQGNSA. CDR3 coding DNA: TGTGCCAGCAGCTTAAGGTCACTGGGGGAGCAGTACTTC. Translating gives CASSLRSLGEQYF.

Many counts were recorded for this clonotype. The gene calls are TRBV7-9 and TRBJ1-1; 7 bases align to TRBD1. The V segment lost 6 bases and the J segment 10 bases; nucleotides outside the gene matches: 11. There are 13 residues in the CDR3. In germline, CDR1 is SEHNR, CDR2 FQNEAQ (reference sequence). CDR3 in amino acids: CASRGTAGNTAFF. The DNA for the CDR3 is TGTGCCAGCAGGGGGACAGCCGGGAACACAGCTTTCTTT.

The chain has TRBV5-6 and TRBJ2-1, with a tentative D call TRBD1 (6 bases). This CDR3 region has 14 residues. The V gene lost 4 bases and the J gene lost 4 bases, with 12 bases spanning the gap. The germline CDR1 and CDR2 sequences are SGHDT and YYEEEE. CDR3 nucleotide sequence: TGTGCCAGCAGCCTCCGGACAGTTTACAATGAGCAGTTCTTC. Protein: CASSLRTVYNEQFF.

This clonotype was seen ten or more times. The chain is built from TRBV7-2 and TRBJ2-5; the D is unclear. CDR1 SGHTA and CDR2 FQGNSA come from the germline V gene. V lost 1 base, J lost 6 bases, and 15 bases lay in between. The length of the CDR3 is 15 residues. The CDR3 DNA is TGTGCCAGCAGCTTAGTTTGGACGGCCACTCAGACCCAGTACTTC. It translates to CASSLVWTATQTQYF.

This clonotype was observed a handful of times. This chain links TRBV11-2 with TRBJ1-3; TRBD1 might be the D (6 bases). The CDR3 runs to 17 residues. In germline, CDR1 is SGHAT, CDR2 FQNNGV. V was trimmed by 5 bases and J by 0 bases, leaving 17 bases between them. The CDR3 protein is CASSERTATSSGNTIYF. As DNA, the CDR3 is TGTGCCAGCAGCGAACGGACAGCGACGAGCTCTGGAAACACCATATATTTT.

This clonotype was seen ten or more times. V usage is TRBV7-2 and J usage is TRBJ2-3, with D hard to call. Germline V gene lookup returns CDR1 SGHTA and CDR2 FQGNSA. V was shortened by 3 bases and J by 2 bases, with 3 bases between the two germline ends. This CDR3 comprises 12 residues. CDR3: CASSLLTDTQYF. The CDR3 region has the DNA TGTGCCAGCAGCTTGCTCACAGATACGCAGTATTTT.